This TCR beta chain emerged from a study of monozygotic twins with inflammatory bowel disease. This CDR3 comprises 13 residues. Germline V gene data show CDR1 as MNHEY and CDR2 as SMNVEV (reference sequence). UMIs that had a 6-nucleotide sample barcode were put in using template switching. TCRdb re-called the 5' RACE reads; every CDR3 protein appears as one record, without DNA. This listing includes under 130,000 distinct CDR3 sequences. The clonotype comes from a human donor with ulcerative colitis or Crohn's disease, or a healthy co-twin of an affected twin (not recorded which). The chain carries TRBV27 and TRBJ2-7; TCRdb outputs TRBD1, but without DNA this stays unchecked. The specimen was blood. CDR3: CASSPRGPNEQYF.